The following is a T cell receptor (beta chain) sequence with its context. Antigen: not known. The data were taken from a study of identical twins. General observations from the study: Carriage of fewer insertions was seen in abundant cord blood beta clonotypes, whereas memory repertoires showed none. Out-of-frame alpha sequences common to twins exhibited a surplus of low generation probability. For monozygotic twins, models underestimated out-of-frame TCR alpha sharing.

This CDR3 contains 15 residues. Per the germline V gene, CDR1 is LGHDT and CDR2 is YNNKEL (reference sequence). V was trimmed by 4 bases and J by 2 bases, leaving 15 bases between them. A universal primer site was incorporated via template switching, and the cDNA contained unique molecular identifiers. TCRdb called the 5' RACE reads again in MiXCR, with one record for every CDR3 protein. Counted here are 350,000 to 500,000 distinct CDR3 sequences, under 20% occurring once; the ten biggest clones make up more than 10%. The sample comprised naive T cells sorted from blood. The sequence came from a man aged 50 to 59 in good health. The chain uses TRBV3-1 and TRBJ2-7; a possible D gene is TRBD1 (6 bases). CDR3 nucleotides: TGTGCCAGCAGCCTTGCCGGGACAACCACCTACGAGCAGTACTTC. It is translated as CASSLAGTTTYEQYF.